The present T cell receptor (beta chain) was sequenced within a study of identical twins. Notes on the study in general: In cord blood, abundant beta clonotypes had fewer insertions; memory showed no trend.

Details on this clonotype: The antigen is undetermined.

TCRdb ran MiXCR on the 5' RACE reads and lists one entry per CDR3 protein. There are some 270,000 distinct CDR3 sequences in the sample; approximately 8.3% occur only once, and 2.5% to 3.5% lies in the top ten. Germline-derived CDR1 and CDR2 are SEHNR and FQNEAQ (reference sequence). The CDR3 contains 13 residues. The V end was cut by 5 bases, the J end by 4 bases, with 12 bases between. All donors comprised healthy Caucasians. This sample also belongs to another study, concerning yellow fever vaccine responses in identical twins.

This TCR came from a woman younger than 35 in good health. Sequenced input: CD8+ T cells sorted from blood. J is TRBJ2-7 and V is TRBV7-9, with D possibly being TRBD2 (7 bases). Here the CDR3 reads CASSERDTYEQYF. The CDR3 region has the DNA TGTGCCAGCAGCGAGCGGGACACTTACGAGCAGTACTTC.